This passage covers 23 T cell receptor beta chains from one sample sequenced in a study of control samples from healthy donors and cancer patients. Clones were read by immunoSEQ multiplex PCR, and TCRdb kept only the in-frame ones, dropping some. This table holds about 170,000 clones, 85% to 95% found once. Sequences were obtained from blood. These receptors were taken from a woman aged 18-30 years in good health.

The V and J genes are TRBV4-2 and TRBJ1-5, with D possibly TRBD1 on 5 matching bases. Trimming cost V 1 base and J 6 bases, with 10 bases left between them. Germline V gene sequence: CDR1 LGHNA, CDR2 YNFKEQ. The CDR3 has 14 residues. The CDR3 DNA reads TGTGCCAGCAGCCAAGGGAGGGGAGGTCAGCCCCAGCATTTT. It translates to CASSQGRGGQPQHF.

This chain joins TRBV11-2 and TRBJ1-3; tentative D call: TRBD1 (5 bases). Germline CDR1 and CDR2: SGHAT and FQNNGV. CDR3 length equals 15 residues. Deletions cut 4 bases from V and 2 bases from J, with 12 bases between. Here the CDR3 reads CASSYAGSAGNTIYF. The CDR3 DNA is TGTGCCAGCAGCTACGCAGGGAGCGCTGGAAACACCATATATTTT.

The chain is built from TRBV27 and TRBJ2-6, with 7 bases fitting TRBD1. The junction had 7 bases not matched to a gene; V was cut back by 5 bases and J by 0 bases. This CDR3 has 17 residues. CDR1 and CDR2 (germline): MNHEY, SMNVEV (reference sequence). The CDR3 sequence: CASSGRDSLSGANVLTF. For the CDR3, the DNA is TGTGCCAGCAGTGGCCGGGACAGTCTCTCTGGGGCCAACGTCCTGACTTTC.

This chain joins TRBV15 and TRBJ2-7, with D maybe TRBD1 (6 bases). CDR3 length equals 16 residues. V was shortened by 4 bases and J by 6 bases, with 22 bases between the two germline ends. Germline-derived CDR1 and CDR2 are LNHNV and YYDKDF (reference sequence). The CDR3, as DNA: TGTGCCACCAGCACTATTTCCGGTACAGGGTTCTCCGAGCAGTACTTC. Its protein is CATSTISGTGFSEQYF.

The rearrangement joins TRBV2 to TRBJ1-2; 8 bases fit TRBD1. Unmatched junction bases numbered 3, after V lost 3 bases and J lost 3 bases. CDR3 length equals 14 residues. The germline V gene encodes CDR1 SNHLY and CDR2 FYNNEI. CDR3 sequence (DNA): TGTGCCAGCAGTGAGGACAGGGCGGACTATGGCTACACCTTC. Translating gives CASSEDRADYGYTF.

In DNA, the CDR3 is TGTGCCAGCAGTCCCCGATCGACAGGCCCTATCAATTATAATTCACCCCTCCACTTT. It is translated as CASSPRSTGPINYNSPLHF. The rearrangement joins TRBV27 to TRBJ1-6, with D tentatively TRBD1 (6 bases). The CDR3 length is 19 residues. V was clipped by 5 bases and J by 4 bases, with 24 bases between them. Germline-derived CDR1 and CDR2 are MNHEY and SMNVEV (reference sequence).

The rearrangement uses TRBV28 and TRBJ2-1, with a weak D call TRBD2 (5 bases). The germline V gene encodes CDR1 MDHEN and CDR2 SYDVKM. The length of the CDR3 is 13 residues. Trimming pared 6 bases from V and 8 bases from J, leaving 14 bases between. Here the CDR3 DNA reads TGTGCCAGCAGAACCCCCGAGAGGGATGAGCAGTTCTTC. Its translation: CASRTPERDEQFF.

CDR3 nucleotide sequence: TGTGCCAGCAGTACCTATCTACAGGGGCCTAGCAATCAGCCCCAGCATTTT. Protein: CASSTYLQGPSNQPQHF. The V and J genes are TRBV28 and TRBJ1-5, with TRBD1 identical over 7 bases. Germline CDR1 MDHEN, CDR2 SYDVKM. With V trimmed by 5 bases and J by 0 bases, 10 bases remained unmatched. The CDR3 runs to 17 residues. The variable domain in full, completed from reference TRBV28 and TRBJ1-5, reads DVKVTQSSRYLVKRTGEKVFLECVQDMDHENMFWYRQDPGLGLRLIYFSYDVKMKEKGDIPEGYSVSREKKERFSLILESASTNQTSMYLCASSTYLQGPSNQPQHFGDGTRLSIL.

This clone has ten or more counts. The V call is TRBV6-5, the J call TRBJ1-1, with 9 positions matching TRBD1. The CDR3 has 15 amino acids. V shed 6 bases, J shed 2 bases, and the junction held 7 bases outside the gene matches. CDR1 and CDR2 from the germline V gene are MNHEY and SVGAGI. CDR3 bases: TGTGCCAGCAGGCGACAGGGGGATAGTAACACTGAAGCTTTCTTT. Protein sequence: CASRRQGDSNTEAFF.

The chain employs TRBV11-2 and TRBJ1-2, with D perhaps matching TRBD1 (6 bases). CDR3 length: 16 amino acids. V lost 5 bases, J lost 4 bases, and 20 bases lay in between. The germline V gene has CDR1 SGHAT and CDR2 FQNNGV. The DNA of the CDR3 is TGTGCCAGCAGCCCAACTTTACAGGGATTAAGCTATGGCTACACCTTC. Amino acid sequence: CASSPTLQGLSYGYTF.

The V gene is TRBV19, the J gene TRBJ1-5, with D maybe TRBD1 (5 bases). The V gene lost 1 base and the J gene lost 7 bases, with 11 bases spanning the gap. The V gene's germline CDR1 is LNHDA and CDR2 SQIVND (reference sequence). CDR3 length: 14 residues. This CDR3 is CASSIAAGPQPQHF. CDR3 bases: TGTGCCAGTAGTATAGCTGCAGGGCCCCAGCCCCAGCATTTT.

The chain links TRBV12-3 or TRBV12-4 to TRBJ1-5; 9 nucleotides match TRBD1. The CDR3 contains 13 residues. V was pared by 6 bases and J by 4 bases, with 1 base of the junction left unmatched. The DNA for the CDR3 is TGTGCCAGCAGCGGGACAGGGAATCAGCCCCAGCATTTT. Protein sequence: CASSGTGNQPQHF.

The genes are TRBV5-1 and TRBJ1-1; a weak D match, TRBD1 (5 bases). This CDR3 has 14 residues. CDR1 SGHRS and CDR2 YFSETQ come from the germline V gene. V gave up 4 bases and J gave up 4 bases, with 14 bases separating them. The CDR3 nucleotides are TGCGCCAGCAGCGGAACAGGTGGCGTCACTGAAGCTTTCTTT. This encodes CASSGTGGVTEAFF.

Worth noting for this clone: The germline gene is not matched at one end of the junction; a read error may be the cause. The CDR3 DNA reads TGTGCCAGCTCACCCCCGGGGGGTCAGGCCCATCTTTTC. The encoded protein is CASSPPGGQAHLF. The J gene is TRBJ1-2, the V gene TRBV18; D may be TRBD1 (5 bases). Germline CDR1 is KGHSH and CDR2 is LQKENI. The CDR3 extends over 13 amino acids.

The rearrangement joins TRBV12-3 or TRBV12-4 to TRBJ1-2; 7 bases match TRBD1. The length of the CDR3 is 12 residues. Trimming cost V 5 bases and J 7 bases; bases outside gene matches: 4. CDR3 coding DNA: TGTGCCAGCAGTGGGGACAGATTTGGCTACACCTTC. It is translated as CASSGDRFGYTF.

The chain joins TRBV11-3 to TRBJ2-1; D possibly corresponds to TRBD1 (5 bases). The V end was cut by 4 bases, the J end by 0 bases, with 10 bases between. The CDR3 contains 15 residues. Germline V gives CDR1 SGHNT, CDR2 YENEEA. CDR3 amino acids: CASSSRQSSYNEQFF. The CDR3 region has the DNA TGTGCCAGCAGCTCTAGACAGAGCTCCTACAATGAGCAGTTCTTC.

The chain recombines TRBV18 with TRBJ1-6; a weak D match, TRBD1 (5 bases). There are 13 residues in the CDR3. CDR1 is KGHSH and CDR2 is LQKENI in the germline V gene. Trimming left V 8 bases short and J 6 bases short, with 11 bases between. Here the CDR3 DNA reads TGTGCCAGCCGCAGGGAGGGTAATTCACCCCTCCACTTT. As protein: CASRREGNSPLHF.

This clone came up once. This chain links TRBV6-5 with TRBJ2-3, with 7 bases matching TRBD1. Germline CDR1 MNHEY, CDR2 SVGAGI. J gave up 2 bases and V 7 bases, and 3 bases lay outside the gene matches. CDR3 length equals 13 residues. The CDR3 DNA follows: TGTGCCAGCAATGGACAGGACACAGATACGCAGTATTTT. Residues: CASNGQDTDTQYF.

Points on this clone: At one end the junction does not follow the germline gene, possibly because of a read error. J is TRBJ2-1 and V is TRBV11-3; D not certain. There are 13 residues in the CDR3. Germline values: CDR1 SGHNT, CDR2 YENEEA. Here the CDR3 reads CASSLTIYHEQFF. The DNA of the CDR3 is TGTGCCAGCAGCTTAACTATCTACCATGAGCAGTTCTTC. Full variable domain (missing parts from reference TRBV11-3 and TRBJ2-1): EAGVVQSPRYKIIEKKQPVAFWCNPISGHNTLYWYLQNLGQGPELLIRYENEEAVDDSQLPKDRFSAERLKGVDSTLKIQPAELGDSAVYLCASSLTIYHEQFFGPGTRLTVL.

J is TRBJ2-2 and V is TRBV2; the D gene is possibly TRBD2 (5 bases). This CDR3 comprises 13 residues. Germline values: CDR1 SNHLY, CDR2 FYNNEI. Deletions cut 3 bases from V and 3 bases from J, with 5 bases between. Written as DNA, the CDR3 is TGTGCCAGCAGTGAGGAGGACACCGGGGAGCTGTTTTTT. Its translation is CASSEEDTGELFF.

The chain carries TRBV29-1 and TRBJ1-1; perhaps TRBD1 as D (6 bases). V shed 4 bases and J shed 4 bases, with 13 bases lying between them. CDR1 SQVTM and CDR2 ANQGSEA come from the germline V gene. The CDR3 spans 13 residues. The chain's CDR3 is CSVAGRGRTEAFF. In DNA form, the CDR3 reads TGCAGCGTTGCGGGTCGGGGGCGCACTGAAGCTTTCTTT.

CDR3 protein: CASSPTTGLVNQPQHF. The CDR3 DNA reads as TGTGCCAGCAGCCCGACGACAGGGCTCGTAAATCAGCCCCAGCATTTT. This chain uses TRBV3-1 (or the pseudogene TRBV3-2) with TRBJ1-5; 7 bases align to TRBD1. Germline-derived CDR1 and CDR2 are LGHDT and YNNKEL (reference sequence). The CDR3 consists of 16 residues. V dropped 4 bases and J dropped 4; count of bases not matched to a gene: 10.

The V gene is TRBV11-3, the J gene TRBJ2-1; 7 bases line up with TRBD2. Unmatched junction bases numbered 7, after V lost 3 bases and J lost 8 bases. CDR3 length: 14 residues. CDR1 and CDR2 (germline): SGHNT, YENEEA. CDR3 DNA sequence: TGTGCCAGCAGCTTCGCGACTAGCTCGGATGAGCAGTTCTTC. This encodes CASSFATSSDEQFF.